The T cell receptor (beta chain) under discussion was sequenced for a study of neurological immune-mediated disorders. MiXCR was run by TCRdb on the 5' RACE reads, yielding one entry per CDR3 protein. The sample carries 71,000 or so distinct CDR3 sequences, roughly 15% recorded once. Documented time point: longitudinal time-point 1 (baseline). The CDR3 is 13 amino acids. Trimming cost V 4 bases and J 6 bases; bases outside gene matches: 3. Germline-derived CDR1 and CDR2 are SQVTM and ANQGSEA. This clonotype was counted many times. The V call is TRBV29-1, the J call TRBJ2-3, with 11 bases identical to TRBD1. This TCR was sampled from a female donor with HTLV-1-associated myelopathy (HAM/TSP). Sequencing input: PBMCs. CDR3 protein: CSVGGTGGDTQYF. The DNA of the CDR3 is TGCAGCGTTGGTGGGACAGGGGGTGATACGCAGTATTTT.